The clone carrying this T cell receptor beta chain appeared a single time. These data belong to a study of cytomegalovirus exposure and HLA in healthy donors. V was pared by 0 bases and J by 4 bases, with 6 bases between. Per germline, CDR1 SGHNT and CDR2 YYREEE (reference sequence). CDR3 length: 13 residues. 60 Vbeta and 13 Jbeta primers were used in PCR. Data came from immunoSEQ multiplex PCR; TCRdb stores just in-frame clones and leaves some out. The table lists around 180,000 clones, 77% of them singletons. This sequence originates from a woman aged 25 to 39 in good health and CMV-seropositive. The specimen sequenced was PBMCs. The V gene is TRBV5-4, the J gene TRBJ2-3, with no clear D. This CDR3 is CASSLDSADTQYF. The CDR3 nucleotides are TGTGCCAGCAGCTTGGATTCTGCAGATACGCAGTATTTT.